Following are 19 T cell receptor beta chains from one sample sequenced in a study of cytomegalovirus exposure and HLA in healthy donors. Primers: 60 Vbeta forward and 13 Jbeta reverse. Method: immunoSEQ multiplex PCR; TCRdb's copy keeps in-frame clones and lacks some. Of 140,000 or so clones listed, around 80% are singletons. Sequences were obtained from PBMCs. These TCRs come from a woman between 25 and 40 years old in good health and CMV-seronegative.

J is TRBJ1-6 and V is TRBV27; 9 bases map to TRBD1. Trimming took 3 bases from V and 7 from J; bases not matched to a gene: 10. Germline V CDR1 and CDR2: MNHEY, SMNVEV (reference sequence). The CDR3 totals 17 residues. The CDR3 sequence is CASSFMAVGTGNSPLHF. The CDR3 DNA reads as TGTGCCAGCAGTTTTATGGCGGTAGGGACAGGGAATTCACCCCTCCACTTT.

A single count supports this clone. The chain joins TRBV30 to TRBJ1-5; D remains unclear. V was trimmed by 2 bases and J by 4 bases, leaving 12 bases between them. Germline-derived CDR1 and CDR2 are GTSNPN and SVGIG (reference sequence). This CDR3 is 14 amino acids long. The DNA of the CDR3 is TGTGCCTGGAGTTTGGGCAGGATTAATCAGCCCCAGCATTTT. Translation gives CAWSLGRINQPQHF.

This rearrangement joins TRBV5-1 to TRBJ1-1; the D gene is possibly TRBD1 (6 bases). In germline, CDR1 is SGHRS, CDR2 YFSETQ. The CDR3 is made up of 15 amino acids. With 2 bases removed from V and 5 bases from J, the gap between germline ends came to 16 bases. This chain's CDR3 is CASSFAEGGTTEAFF. DNA of the CDR3: TGCGCCAGCAGCTTCGCCGAGGGGGGGACGACTGAAGCTTTCTTT.

The chain combines TRBV27 with TRBJ1-5; 7 positions match TRBD1. Germline CDR1 MNHEY, CDR2 SMNVEV (reference sequence). J lost 4 bases, V lost 4 bases, and 1 base had no gene match. CDR3 length equals 13 residues. The CDR3 nucleotides read TGTGCCAGCAGTTCGACAGGGAATCAGCCCCAGCATTTT. Amino acid sequence: CASSSTGNQPQHF.

This clone was seen a handful of times. In DNA form, the CDR3 reads TGTGCCAGCAGTGAAAGCGGTGAAAAACTGTTTTTT. This codes for CASSESGEKLFF. The chain joins TRBV2 to TRBJ1-4, with D hard to call. The CDR3 sequence is 12 residues long. Germline V gives CDR1 SNHLY, CDR2 FYNNEI. Trimming left V 2 bases short and J 7 bases short, with 5 bases between. The full variable domain, rest sourced from reference TRBV2 and TRBJ1-4, is EPEVTQTPSHQVTQMGQEVILRCVPISNHLYFYWYRQILGQKVEFLVSFYNNEISEKSEIFDDQFSVERPDGSNFTLKIRSTKLEDSAMYFCASSESGEKLFFGSGTQLSVL.

The genes are TRBV6-1 and TRBJ1-6; 9 positions agree with TRBD1. The CDR3 runs 13 residues. The J segment lost 13 bases and the V segment lost 6 bases, leaving 7 bases of the junction unmatched. CDR1 is MNHNS, CDR2 SASEGT, per germline. This CDR3 reads CASRLDRGSPLHF. CDR3 DNA sequence: TGTGCCAGCAGGCTGGACAGGGGTTCGCCCCTCCACTTT.

There are a few counts of this clone. The chain uses TRBV6-5 and TRBJ1-2; D is uncertain. V dropped 2 bases and J dropped 6 bases, with 10 bases sitting between them. The CDR3 sequence is 13 residues long. Germline lookup yields CDR1 MNHEY and CDR2 SVGAGI. The CDR3 reads CASSYESGNGYTF. As DNA, the CDR3 is TGTGCCAGCAGTTACGAGTCGGGGAATGGCTACACCTTC.

The rearrangement uses TRBV7-2 and TRBJ2-1, with D perhaps matching TRBD1 (7 bases). CDR1 and CDR2 (germline): SGHTA, FQGNSA. V gave up 1 base and J gave up 7 bases, with 11 bases separating them. The CDR3 loop spans 14 amino acids. The chain's CDR3 is CASSLVTGRNEQFF. In DNA form, the CDR3 reads TGTGCCAGCAGCTTAGTGACAGGGAGGAATGAGCAGTTCTTC.

The chain is built from TRBV27 and TRBJ2-2; 14 positions match TRBD2. Germline CDR1 and CDR2: MNHEY and SMNVEV (reference sequence). The CDR3 length is 18 residues. Germline trimming cut 5 bases from V and 1 base from J; bases unmatched to any gene: 6. The CDR3 here is CASSRFGTSGRNTGELFF. The CDR3 DNA sequence: TGTGCCAGCAGTCGATTCGGGACTAGCGGGAGGAACACCGGGGAGCTGTTTTTT.

V is TRBV19 and J is TRBJ2-1; D not resolved. V was pared by 2 bases and J by 1 base, with 9 bases between. The CDR3 runs to 15 residues. The germline V gene encodes CDR1 LNHDA and CDR2 SQIVND (reference sequence). This chain's CDR3 is CASSIRLRSYNEQFF. Written as DNA, the CDR3 is TGTGCCAGTAGTATACGACTGAGATCCTACAATGAGCAGTTCTTC.

This clone was detected once. CDR3 nucleotides: TGCGCCAGCAGCCTAGCGGGCTCCTACAATGAGCAGTTCTTC. Protein: CASSLAGSYNEQFF. V and J are TRBV10-1 and TRBJ2-1; 8 bases match TRBD2. V lost 6 bases and J lost 0; bases outside the gene matches: 1. There are 14 residues in the CDR3. The germline CDR1 and CDR2 sequences are WNHNN and SYGVQD (reference sequence).

The chain employs TRBV6-1 and TRBJ2-3; D is perhaps TRBD2 (6 bases). The V and J ends lost 3 bases and 5 bases respectively, with 18 bases between them. CDR3 size: 16 residues. Germline CDR1 reads MNHNS; CDR2 reads SASEGT. The CDR3 DNA sequence: TGTGCCAGCAGTGATTCGGGGGTGGGCCTCGGAGATACGCAGTATTTT. Translated: CASSDSGVGLGDTQYF.

V and J are TRBV19 and TRBJ2-7, with D possibly TRBD1 on 5 matching bases. The CDR3 sequence is 14 residues long. Germline CDR1 LNHDA, CDR2 SQIVND (reference sequence). V dropped 2 bases and J dropped 2 bases, with 10 bases sitting between them. CDR3 protein: CASSIQQVPYEQYF. CDR3 DNA sequence: TGTGCCAGTAGTATACAACAGGTACCCTACGAGCAGTACTTC.

The J gene is TRBJ2-5, the V gene TRBV6-6; a weak D match, TRBD2 (7 bases). Germline V gene sequence: CDR1 MNHNY, CDR2 SVGAGI (reference sequence). V lost 7 bases and J lost 1, with 13 bases in between. The CDR3 length is 14 residues. The CDR3 protein is CASTIGGGQETQYF. The CDR3 bases are TGTGCCAGCACTATAGGGGGGGGCCAAGAGACCCAGTACTTC.

This chain links TRBV23-1 with TRBJ2-3, with D maybe TRBD2 (5 bases). TRBV23-1 falls under the ORF class, with uncertain function. This CDR3 is 16 amino acids long. Trimming cost V 0 bases and J 5 bases, with 15 bases left between them. The CDR3 nucleotides are TGCGCCAGCAGTCAATCTTACGGGGAATCGGGAGATACGCAGTATTTT. Its translation: CASSQSYGESGDTQYF.

DNA for the CDR3: TGTGCCAGCAGTAGGCAGGGCCCCCAAGAGACCCAGTACTTC. It translates to CASSRQGPQETQYF. The chain employs TRBV2 and TRBJ2-5, with D possibly TRBD1 on 5 matching bases. CDR1 is SNHLY and CDR2 is FYNNEI in the germline V gene. The CDR3 totals 14 residues. V was cut by 5 bases and J by 1 base, with 11 bases left in between. The full variable domain, in which reference TRBV2 and TRBJ2-5 provide the parts outside the CDR3, is EPEVTQTPSHQVTQMGQEVILRCVPISNHLYFYWYRQILGQKVEFLVSFYNNEISEKSEIFDDQFSVERPDGSNFTLKIRSTKLEDSAMYFCASSRQGPQETQYFGPGTRLLVL.

The chain employs TRBV7-2 and TRBJ1-1; TRBD1 matches 9 bases. With 2 bases clipped from V and 3 bases from J, the junction kept 4 bases outside the gene matches. Germline CDR1 SGHTA, CDR2 FQGNSA. The CDR3 spans 15 residues. This chain's CDR3 is CASSLTGQGDTEAFF. The DNA of the CDR3 is TGTGCCAGCAGCTTAACGGGACAGGGTGACACTGAAGCTTTCTTT.

The gene calls are TRBV29-1 and TRBJ1-1; D is undetermined. Trimming stripped 4 bases from V and 1 base from J, with 10 bases between. This CDR3 is built from 13 residues. Germline CDR1 and CDR2: SQVTM and ANQGSEA. The CDR3 spells CSVGKAGNTEAFF. CDR3 bases: TGCAGCGTTGGGAAGGCGGGGAACACTGAAGCTTTCTTT.

This clone has more than one count but fewer than ten. The chain is built from TRBV2 and TRBJ2-7; D is undetermined. CDR1 SNHLY and CDR2 FYNNEI come from the germline V gene. V gave up 2 bases and J gave up 3 bases, with 8 bases separating them. This CDR3 is 13 amino acids long. CDR3 loop: CASSEWQYYEQYF. The CDR3 DNA reads as TGTGCCAGCAGTGAATGGCAGTACTACGAGCAGTACTTC.